Following are 21 T cell receptor beta chains from one sample sequenced in a study of blood T cell repertoires in COVID-19. Assay: immunoSEQ multiplex PCR; the TCRdb copy retains only in-frame clones and omits some. The sample lists about 170,000 clones; 79% were seen once. The sequencing sample was made of PBMCs or T cells enriched from blood (not recorded which). These receptor sequences come from a woman in her seventies in a cohort exposed to, infected with or recovered from COVID-19 (not recorded which).

The gene calls are TRBV6-5 and TRBJ1-6, with D perhaps TRBD1 (5 bases). CDR1 and CDR2 from the germline V gene are MNHEY and SVGAGI. This CDR3 contains 15 residues. Trimming took 8 bases from V and 7 from J, leaving 18 bases between them. The CDR3 is CASSMRSWGNSPLHF. DNA for the CDR3: TGTGCCAGCTCCATGCGGAGTTGGGGCAATTCACCCCTCCACTTT.

The chain joins TRBV19 to TRBJ2-1; a possible D gene is TRBD1 (6 bases). V lost 6 bases to trimming and J lost 8 bases, with 17 bases between them. The germline CDR1 and CDR2 sequences are LNHDA and SQIVND (reference sequence). The CDR3 runs 14 residues. The CDR3 DNA reads as TGTGCCAGTAGCCAGAACAGGGCTGGGGATGAGCAGTTCTTC. Translating it yields CASSQNRAGDEQFF. Together with reference TRBV19 and TRBJ2-1, the CDR3 gives the full variable domain: DGGITQSPKYLFRKEGQNVTLSCEQNLNHDAMYWYRQDPGQGLRLIYYSQIVNDFQKGDIAEGYSVSREKKESFPLTVTSAQKNPTAFYLCASSQNRAGDEQFFGPGTRLTVL.

The rearrangement uses TRBV24-1 and TRBJ2-3; 8 nucleotides line up with TRBD2. After removal of 3 bases from V and 0 bases from J, the junction contained 4 bases not matched to a gene. This CDR3 has 16 amino acids. In germline, CDR1 is KGHDR, CDR2 SFDVKD. CDR3 region: CATSDIAGPSTDTQYF. CDR3 nucleotide sequence: TGTGCCACCAGTGATATAGCGGGACCTAGCACAGATACGCAGTATTTT.

This chain uses TRBV5-1 with TRBJ2-5; D is ambiguous. The germline gives CDR1 SGHRS, CDR2 YFSETQ. Trimming removed 4 bases from V and 1 base from J, with 5 bases in between. This CDR3 is built from 12 residues. CDR3 residues: CASSASQETQYF. For the CDR3, the DNA is TGCGCCAGCAGCGCGAGCCAAGAGACCCAGTACTTC.

This chain links TRBV18 with TRBJ1-3; 9 bases are a match to TRBD1. In germline, CDR1 is KGHSH, CDR2 LQKENI. The CDR3 is 14 amino acids. Trimming cost V 2 bases and J 8 bases; bases outside gene matches: 4. Here the CDR3 DNA reads TGTGCCAGCTCACCATGGGACAGGGCTTACACCATATATTTT. Translation gives CASSPWDRAYTIYF.

The chain carries TRBV5-1 and TRBJ2-2; 12 bases line up with TRBD2. The V gene end was trimmed by 4 bases and the J gene end by 1 base; junction bases not matched to a gene: 2. CDR3 length: 16 residues. CDR1 and CDR2 (germline): SGHRS, YFSETQ. The CDR3 region is CASSLGLAGNTGELFF. As DNA, the CDR3 is TGCGCCAGCAGCCTGGGACTAGCGGGGAACACCGGGGAGCTGTTTTTT. The complete variable domain, with remaining parts taken from reference TRBV5-1 and TRBJ2-2, reads KAGVTQTPRYLIKTRGQQVTLSCSPISGHRSVSWYQQTPGQGLQFLFEYFSETQRNKGNFPGRFSGRQFSNSRSEMNVSTLELGDSALYLCASSLGLAGNTGELFFGEGSRLTVL.

Only a few counts were recorded for this clone. The V gene is TRBV5-1, the J gene TRBJ2-1, with D perhaps TRBD2 (6 bases). With 0 bases removed from V and 5 bases from J, the gap between germline ends came to 9 bases. Germline V CDR1 and CDR2: SGHRS, YFSETQ. The CDR3 has 14 residues. The DNA of the CDR3 is TGCGCCAGCAGCTTGGAGTGGGAGGACAATGAGCAGTTCTTC. This gives the protein CASSLEWEDNEQFF.

Remarks on this clone: A far larger clone lies a single base away; this is likely a read error. The chain is built from TRBV12-3 or TRBV12-4 and TRBJ2-1; no clear D. This CDR3 contains 11 residues. V shed 4 bases and J shed 4 bases, with 2 bases lying between them. The CDR3 reads CASSSYNEQFF. Here the CDR3 DNA reads TGTGCCAGCAGTTCGTACAATGAGCAGTTCTTC.

The chain links TRBV3-1 (or the pseudogene TRBV3-2) to TRBJ2-7, with D perhaps TRBD1 (6 bases). Germline V CDR1 and CDR2: LGHDT, YNNKEL (reference sequence). This CDR3 is built from 15 residues. Trimming shortened V by 4 bases and J by 4 bases, and 17 bases separated the two germline ends. The CDR3 DNA sequence: TGTGCCAGCAGCCTTCTCGGGACAATCCCATACGAGCAGTACTTC. The encoded protein is CASSLLGTIPYEQYF.

The V gene is TRBV10-2, the J gene TRBJ2-5, with unresolved D. CDR1 and CDR2 from the germline V gene are WSHSY and SAAADI. The CDR3 is made up of 11 amino acids. Trimming removed 6 bases from V and 4 bases from J, with 6 bases in between. The CDR3 sequence: CASRATETQYF. Here the CDR3 DNA reads TGCGCCAGCAGAGCGACAGAGACCCAGTACTTC.

This clone was seen once. The chain links TRBV18 to TRBJ1-3; perhaps TRBD1 as D (5 bases). The CDR3 has 16 amino acids. The germline V gene has CDR1 KGHSH and CDR2 LQKENI. Trimming took off 4 bases at V and 2 bases at J, with 15 bases between the two ends. CDR3 sequence reads: CASSLNRGDAGNTIYF. In DNA, the CDR3 is TGTGCCAGCTCACTAAATCGGGGGGATGCTGGAAACACCATATATTTT.

The chain is built from TRBV7-9 and TRBJ2-7, with D unclear. Trimming left V 3 bases short and J 6 bases short, with 15 bases between. This CDR3 has 14 amino acids. Looked up from germline, CDR1 is SEHNR and CDR2 is FQNEAQ (reference sequence). CDR3 protein: CASSFLAASSEQYF. For the CDR3, the DNA is TGTGCCAGCAGCTTTTTGGCGGCGTCCAGCGAGCAGTACTTC.

This clone appeared a single time. The chain joins TRBV10-1 to TRBJ2-1; 8 nucleotides agree with TRBD1. The V gene end was trimmed by 8 bases and the J gene end by 1 base; junction bases not matched to a gene: 1. The CDR3 loop spans 13 amino acids. Germline V gene lookup returns CDR1 WNHNN and CDR2 SYGVQD (reference sequence). The CDR3 is CASRDRSYNEQFF. CDR3 bases: TGCGCCAGCCGGGACAGGTCCTACAATGAGCAGTTCTTC.

The chain couples TRBV18 to TRBJ1-3; D may be TRBD1 (5 bases). CDR3 size: 16 residues. V was pared by 5 bases and J by 4 bases, with 18 bases between. Germline V gene lookup returns CDR1 KGHSH and CDR2 LQKENI. Written as DNA, the CDR3 is TGTGCCAGCTCATCGGGGGTCCCTGAGTCCGGAAACACCATATATTTT. It yields the protein CASSSGVPESGNTIYF.

The chain carries TRBV3-1 (or the pseudogene TRBV3-2) and TRBJ1-3; D remains unclear. This CDR3 spans 16 amino acids. Germline CDR1 reads LGHDT; CDR2 reads YNNKEL (reference sequence). Between the trimmed V and J ends, which lost 3 bases and 4 bases, there was a span of 16 bases. CDR3 nucleotide sequence: TGTGCCAGCAGCCAGGGGAGTCCAGCGGCGGGAAACACCATATATTTT. This codes for CASSQGSPAAGNTIYF.

CDR3 bases: TGTGCCAGCAGTGTCGGACAGGGAGAGAACTATGGCTACACCTTC. Its translation is CASSVGQGENYGYTF. The V gene is TRBV7-2, the J gene TRBJ1-2, with 8 bases that match TRBD1. Germline CDR1 is SGHTA and CDR2 is FQGNSA. The CDR3 extends over 15 amino acids. The J segment lost 2 bases and the V segment lost 6 bases, leaving 8 bases of the junction unmatched. Supplemented by reference TRBV7-2 and TRBJ1-2, the full variable domain reads GAGVSQSPSNKVTEKGKDVELRCDPISGHTALYWYRQSLGQGLEFLIYFQGNSAPDKSGLPSDRFSAERTGGSVSTLTIQRTQQEDSAVYLCASSVGQGENYGYTFGSGTRLTVV.

V and J are TRBV18 and TRBJ2-7; possibly TRBD2 for D (6 bases). Trimming removed 4 bases at V and 5 bases at J, with 18 bases between. In germline, CDR1 is KGHSH, CDR2 LQKENI. The CDR3 consists of 15 residues. Here the CDR3 reads CASSLGRSDYDEQYF. The CDR3 DNA sequence: TGTGCCAGCTCACTAGGACGGTCGGACTACGACGAGCAGTACTTC. Full variable domain (rest looked up from reference TRBV18 and TRBJ2-7): NAGVMQNPRHLVRRRGQEARLRCSPMKGHSHVYWYRQLPEEGLKFMVYLQKENIIDESGMPKERFSAEFPKEGPSILRIQQVVRGDSAAYFCASSLGRSDYDEQYFGPGTRLTVT.

This clone came up a few times. This sample includes further DNA sequences coding for the same CDR3. V is TRBV3-1 (or the pseudogene TRBV3-2) and J is TRBJ2-7, with TRBD1 matching 8 bases. With 4 bases clipped from V and 2 bases from J, the junction kept 1 base outside the gene matches. Germline assignment: CDR1 LGHDT and CDR2 YNNKEL (reference sequence). There are 13 residues in the CDR3. For the CDR3, the DNA is TGTGCCAGCAGCCGACAGGGGCCCTACGAGCAGTACTTC. It yields the protein CASSRQGPYEQYF.

This chain joins TRBV27 and TRBJ2-1, with 7 bases lining up with TRBD1. The CDR3 consists of 15 residues. The ends lost 3 bases at V and 2 bases at J; junction bases unmatched: 4. From germline, CDR1 is MNHEY and CDR2 SMNVEV (reference sequence). The CDR3 DNA follows: TGTGCCAGCAGTTTGGGGGACAGTACCTACAATGAGCAGTTCTTC. Protein: CASSLGDSTYNEQFF.

This clone was found once. This chain connects TRBV28 to TRBJ2-7; TRBD2 agrees at 9 bases. The CDR3 contains 15 residues. V lost 4 bases and J lost 1; bases outside the gene matches: 5. Per germline, CDR1 MDHEN and CDR2 SYDVKM. The CDR3 nucleotides read TGTGCCAGCAGTTCACTAGCGGGTGCTTCCTACGAGCAGTACTTC. Amino acids: CASSSLAGASYEQYF.

The chain has TRBV4-1 and TRBJ2-1, with 9 bases fitting TRBD1. CDR1 MGHRA and CDR2 YSYEKL come from the germline V gene. The J segment lost 4 bases and the V segment lost 5 bases, leaving 6 bases of the junction unmatched. This CDR3 has 15 residues. The CDR3 spells CASSKGQGPYNEQFF. The CDR3, as DNA: TGCGCCAGCAGCAAGGGACAGGGACCGTACAATGAGCAGTTCTTC.